This T cell receptor (beta chain) was captured by sequencing in a study of blood T cell repertoires in COVID-19. TCRdb's copy holds only in-frame clones and misses some; the assay was immunoSEQ multiplex PCR. The table has 55,000 to 65,000 clones, roughly 79% seen once; the top ten hold about 3.4%. The material sequenced was peripheral blood. The receptor's source is a man in his 60s with acute or convalescent COVID-19.

The CDR3 DNA is TGCGCCAGCAGCCAGACACAGGACTCTGGAAACACCATATATTTT. This codes for CASSQTQDSGNTIYF. The V and J genes are TRBV4-1 and TRBJ1-3; TRBD1 is a possible D gene (5 bases). Germline-derived CDR1 and CDR2 are MGHRA and YSYEKL. The CDR3 spans 15 residues. V lost 3 bases and J lost 0, with 9 bases in between.